This is a list of T cell receptor beta chains from one sample in a study of blood T cell repertoires in COVID-19. Data came from immunoSEQ multiplex PCR; TCRdb stores just in-frame clones and leaves some out. There are about 160,000 clones in the sample; approximately 85% occur only once, and around 1.1% lies in the top ten. The sample was peripheral blood. All receptors derive from a man in his forties with acute or convalescent COVID-19. Both conserved end residues are part of each CDR3. The D gene is left open where the match is weak. Rows may omit the clone size; those that give it use once, few, many or a size class.

clone size: -
V gene: TRBV28
J gene: TRBJ1-5
D gene: TRBD1
CDR3 length: 14
CDR3 protein: CASRGTGAYQPQHF
CDR3 DNA: TGTGCCAGCAGAGGGACAGGGGCGTATCAGCCCCAGCATTTT

clone size: -
V gene: TRBV27
J gene: TRBJ2-3
D gene: TRBD2
CDR3 length: 16
CDR3 protein: CASSPGLEPSTDTQYF
CDR3 DNA: TGTGCCAGCAGCCCCGGACTAGAACCTAGCACAGATACGCAGTATTTT

clone size: few
V gene: TRBV6-1
J gene: TRBJ1-6
D gene: -
CDR3 length: 18
CDR3 protein: CASSGTVRGSFGISPLHF
CDR3 DNA: TGTGCCAGCAGTGGGACCGTGAGAGGCTCGTTCGGGATTTCACCCCTCCACTTT

clone size: few
V gene: TRBV6-5
J gene: TRBJ1-1
D gene: TRBD1
CDR3 length: 15
CDR3 protein: CASKTLGTDNTEAFF
CDR3 DNA: TGTGCCAGCAAAACTCTCGGGACAGACAACACTGAAGCTTTCTTT

clone size: -
V gene: TRBV6-6
J gene: TRBJ2-2
D gene: TRBD2
CDR3 length: 15
CDR3 protein: CASSYSAGESGELFF
CDR3 DNA: TGTGCCAGCAGTTACTCGGCGGGGGAGAGCGGGGAGCTGTTTTTT

clone size: -
V gene: TRBV7-9
J gene: TRBJ2-1
D gene: TRBD2
CDR3 length: 14
CDR3 protein: CASSRTSGGNEQFF
CDR3 DNA: TGTGCCAGCAGCCGGACTAGCGGGGGCAATGAGCAGTTCTTC

clone size: -
V gene: TRBV6-5
J gene: TRBJ1-1
D gene: -
CDR3 length: 14
CDR3 protein: CASRLGGEDTEAFF
CDR3 DNA: TGTGCCAGCCGACTCGGGGGGGAAGACACTGAAGCTTTCTTT

clone size: -
V gene: TRBV19
J gene: TRBJ2-5
D gene: TRBD2
CDR3 length: 16
CDR3 protein: CASSERGGITGETQYF
CDR3 DNA: TGTGCCAGTAGTGAACGGGGGGGCATTACTGGAGAGACCCAGTACTTC

clone size: -
V gene: TRBV24-1
J gene: TRBJ2-2
D gene: TRBD1
CDR3 length: 15
CDR3 protein: CATSEPGTGTGELFF
CDR3 DNA: TGTGCCACCAGTGAACCCGGGACAGGGACCGGGGAGCTGTTTTTT

clone size: few
V gene: TRBV18
J gene: TRBJ1-1
D gene: -
CDR3 length: 13
CDR3 protein: CASSPRLNTEAFF
CDR3 DNA: TGTGCCAGCTCACCGCGTTTGAACACTGAAGCTTTCTTT